The clone carrying this TCR beta chain has only one observation. This specimen belongs to a study of blood T cell repertoires in COVID-19. Background on the study: Two negative PCRs, clearance, or symptom resolution had been documented for recovered Cohort 3 donors. Sites across the United States, Italy and Spain contributed samples from acute and convalescent COVID-19.

The germline V and J ends were trimmed by 4 bases and 4 bases, with 10 bases remaining between them. Germline-derived CDR1 and CDR2 are SEHNR and FQNEAQ (reference sequence). This CDR3 contains 14 residues. Data came from immunoSEQ multiplex PCR; TCRdb stores just in-frame clones and leaves some out. The sample shows over 110,000 clones, 84% of them seen only once. The chain recombines TRBV7-9 with TRBJ2-2; unclear D gene. The specimen was PBMCs or T cells enriched from blood (not recorded which). This TCR derives from a man in his fifties in a cohort exposed to, infected with or recovered from COVID-19 (not recorded which). In DNA, the CDR3 is TGTGCCAGCAGCTCCCCTCGAGGCACCGGGGAGCTGTTTTTT. Residues: CASSSPRGTGELFF.